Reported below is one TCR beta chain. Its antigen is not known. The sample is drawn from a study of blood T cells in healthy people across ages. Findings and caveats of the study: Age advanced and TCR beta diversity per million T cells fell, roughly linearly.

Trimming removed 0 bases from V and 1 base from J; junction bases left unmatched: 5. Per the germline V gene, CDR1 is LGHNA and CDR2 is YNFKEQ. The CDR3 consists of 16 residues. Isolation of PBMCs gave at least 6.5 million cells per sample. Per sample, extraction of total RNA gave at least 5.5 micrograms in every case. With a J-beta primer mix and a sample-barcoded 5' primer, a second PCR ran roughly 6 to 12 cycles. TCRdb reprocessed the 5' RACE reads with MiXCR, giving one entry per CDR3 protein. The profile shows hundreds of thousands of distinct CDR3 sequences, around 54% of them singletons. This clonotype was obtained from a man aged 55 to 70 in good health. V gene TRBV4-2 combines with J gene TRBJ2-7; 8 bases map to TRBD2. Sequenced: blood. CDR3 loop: CASSQDMASGSYEQYF. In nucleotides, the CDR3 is TGTGCCAGCAGCCAAGATATGGCTAGCGGGTCCTACGAGCAGTACTTC.